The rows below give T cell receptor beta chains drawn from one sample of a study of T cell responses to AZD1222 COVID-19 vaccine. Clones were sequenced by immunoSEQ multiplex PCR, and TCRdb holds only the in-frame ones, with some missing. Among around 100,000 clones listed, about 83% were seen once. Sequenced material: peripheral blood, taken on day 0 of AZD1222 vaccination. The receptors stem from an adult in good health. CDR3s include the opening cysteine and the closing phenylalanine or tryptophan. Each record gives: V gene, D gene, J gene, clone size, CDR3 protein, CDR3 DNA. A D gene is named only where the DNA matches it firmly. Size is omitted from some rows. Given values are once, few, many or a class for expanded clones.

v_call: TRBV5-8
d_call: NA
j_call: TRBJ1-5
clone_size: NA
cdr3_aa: CASSKGGPQPQHF
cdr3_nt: TGTGCCAGCAGCAAAGGGGGGCCTCAGCCCCAGCATTTT

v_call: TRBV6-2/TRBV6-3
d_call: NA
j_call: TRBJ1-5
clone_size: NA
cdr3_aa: CASSYARFASSLDGNQPQHF
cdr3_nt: TGTGCCAGCAGTTACGCGCGATTTGCCTCTTCCCTCGACGGGAATCAGCCCCAGCATTTT

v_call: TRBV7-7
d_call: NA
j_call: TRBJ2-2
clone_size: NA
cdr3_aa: CASSLGGAGTGELFF
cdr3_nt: TGTGCTAGCAGCTTAGGAGGGGCAGGAACCGGGGAGCTGTTTTTT

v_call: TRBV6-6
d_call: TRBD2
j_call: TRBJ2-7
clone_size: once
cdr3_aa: CASSPSGGNEQYF
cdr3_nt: TGTGCCAGCAGCCCCAGCGGGGGAAACGAGCAGTACTTC

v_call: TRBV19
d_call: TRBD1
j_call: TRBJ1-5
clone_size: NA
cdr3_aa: CASSIGDSFYQPQHF
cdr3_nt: TGTGCCAGTAGTATAGGGGACAGTTTTTATCAGCCCCAGCATTTT

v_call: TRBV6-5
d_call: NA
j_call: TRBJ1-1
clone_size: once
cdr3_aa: CASSYSGGFTEAFF
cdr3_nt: TGTGCCAGCAGTTACTCAGGGGGGTTCACTGAAGCTTTCTTT

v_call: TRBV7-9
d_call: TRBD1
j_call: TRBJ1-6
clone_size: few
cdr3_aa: CASSRRDSYNSPLHF
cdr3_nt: TGTGCCAGCAGCCGGAGGGACAGCTATAATTCACCCCTCCACTTT

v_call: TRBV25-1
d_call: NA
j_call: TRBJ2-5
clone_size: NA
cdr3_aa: CASSSMGQETQYF
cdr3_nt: TGTGCCAGCAGTAGTATGGGCCAAGAGACCCAGTACTTC

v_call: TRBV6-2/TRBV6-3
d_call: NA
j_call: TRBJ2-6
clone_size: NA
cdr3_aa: CASSYRRSGANVLTF
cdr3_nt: TGTGCCAGCAGTTACAGACGCTCTGGGGCCAACGTCCTGACTTTC

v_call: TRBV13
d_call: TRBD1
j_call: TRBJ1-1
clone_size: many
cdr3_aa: CASSFGTGNVNTEAFF
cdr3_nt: TGTGCCAGCAGCTTTGGGACAGGGAACGTGAACACTGAAGCTTTCTTT

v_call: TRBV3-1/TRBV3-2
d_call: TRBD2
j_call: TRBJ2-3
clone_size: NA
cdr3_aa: CASSHLAASTDTQYF
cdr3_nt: TGTGCCAGCAGCCACCTAGCGGCGAGCACAGATACGCAGTATTTT

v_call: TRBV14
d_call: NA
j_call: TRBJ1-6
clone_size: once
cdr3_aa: CASSQGSVSYNSPLHF
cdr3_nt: TGTGCCAGCAGCCAAGGTTCAGTTTCCTATAATTCACCCCTCCACTTT

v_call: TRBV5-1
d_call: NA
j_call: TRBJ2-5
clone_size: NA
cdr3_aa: CASSLDQETQYF
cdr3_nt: TGCGCCAGCAGCCTTGACCAAGAGACCCAGTACTTC

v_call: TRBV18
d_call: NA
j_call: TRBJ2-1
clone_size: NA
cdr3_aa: CASRQDYSYNEQFF
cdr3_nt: TGTGCCAGCCGACAGGACTACTCCTACAATGAGCAGTTCTTC

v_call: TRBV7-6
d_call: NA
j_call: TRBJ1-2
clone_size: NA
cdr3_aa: CASSLDPRFTGGYTF
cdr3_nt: TGTGCCAGCAGCCTAGACCCCAGGTTTACTGGGGGCTACACCTTC

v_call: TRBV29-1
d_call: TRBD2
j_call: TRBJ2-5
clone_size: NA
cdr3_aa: CSLGLAGVRGTQYF
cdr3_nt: TGCAGCCTTGGGTTAGCGGGGGTCCGGGGGACCCAGTACTTC

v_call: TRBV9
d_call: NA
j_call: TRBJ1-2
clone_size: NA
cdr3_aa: CASSASQWPNYGYTF
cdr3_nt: TGTGCCAGCAGCGCATCACAGTGGCCTAACTATGGCTACACCTTC

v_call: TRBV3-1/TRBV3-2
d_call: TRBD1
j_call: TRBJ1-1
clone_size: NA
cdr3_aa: CASSLYRGAEAFF
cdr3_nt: TGTGCCAGCAGCCTTTACAGGGGGGCTGAAGCTTTCTTT

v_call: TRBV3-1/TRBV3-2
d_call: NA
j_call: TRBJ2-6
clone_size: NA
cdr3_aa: CASSHRLSGANVLTF
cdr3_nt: TGTGCCAGCAGTCACAGACTTTCTGGGGCCAACGTCCTGACTTTC

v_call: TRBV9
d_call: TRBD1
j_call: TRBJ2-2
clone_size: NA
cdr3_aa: CASSVEGAGGATGELFF
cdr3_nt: TGTGCCAGCAGCGTAGAAGGGGCAGGGGGCGCGACCGGGGAGCTGTTTTTT

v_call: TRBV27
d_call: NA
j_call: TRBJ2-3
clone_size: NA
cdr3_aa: CASSSEGGRIRDTQYF
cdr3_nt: TGTGCCAGCAGTTCTGAGGGGGGTCGAATACGCGATACGCAGTATTTT

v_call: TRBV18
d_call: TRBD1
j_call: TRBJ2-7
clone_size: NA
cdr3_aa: CASSPAQGASYEQYF
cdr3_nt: TGTGCCAGCTCACCAGCGCAGGGGGCCTCCTACGAGCAGTACTTC

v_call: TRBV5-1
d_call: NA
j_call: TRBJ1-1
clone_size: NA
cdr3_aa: CASGPQGLTEAFF
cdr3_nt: TGCGCCAGCGGACCACAGGGACTTACTGAAGCTTTCTTT

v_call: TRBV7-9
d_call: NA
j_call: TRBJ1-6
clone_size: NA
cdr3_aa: CASSLVPDYNSPLHF
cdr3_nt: TGTGCCAGCAGCTTAGTTCCCGACTATAATTCACCCCTCCACTTT

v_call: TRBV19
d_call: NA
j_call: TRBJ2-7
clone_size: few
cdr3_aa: CASSIRPESYEQYF
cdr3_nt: TGTGCCAGTAGTATTCGACCAGAGTCCTACGAGCAGTACTTC

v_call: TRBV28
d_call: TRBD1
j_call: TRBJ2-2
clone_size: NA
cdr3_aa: CASTTGGTGELFF
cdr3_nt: TGTGCCAGCACGACAGGGGGCACCGGGGAGCTGTTTTTT

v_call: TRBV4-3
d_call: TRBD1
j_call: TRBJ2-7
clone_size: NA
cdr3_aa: CASSQGPGQGHEQYF
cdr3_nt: TGCGCCAGCAGCCAGGGTCCGGGACAGGGCCACGAGCAGTACTTC

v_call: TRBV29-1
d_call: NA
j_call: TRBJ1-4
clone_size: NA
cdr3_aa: CSVGGTTNEKLFF
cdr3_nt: TGCAGCGTTGGGGGCACAACTAATGAAAAACTGTTTTTT

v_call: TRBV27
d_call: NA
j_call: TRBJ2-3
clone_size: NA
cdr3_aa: CASSLRGEQPDTQYF
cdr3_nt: TGTGCCAGCAGTTTACGAGGAGAGCAGCCAGATACGCAGTATTTT

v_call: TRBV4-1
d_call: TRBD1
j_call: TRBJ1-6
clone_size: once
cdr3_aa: CASSLRDRGQGNSPLHF
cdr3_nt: TGCGCCAGCAGCCTCCGGGACAGGGGTCAAGGTAATTCACCCCTCCACTTT

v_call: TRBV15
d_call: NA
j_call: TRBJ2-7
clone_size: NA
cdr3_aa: CATSRDMVEQYF
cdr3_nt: TGTGCCACCAGCAGAGATATGGTCGAGCAGTACTTC

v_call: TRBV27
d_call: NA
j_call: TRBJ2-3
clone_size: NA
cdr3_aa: CASSLTRKVDTQYF
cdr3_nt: TGTGCCAGCAGTTTAACCCGAAAGGTGGATACGCAGTATTTT

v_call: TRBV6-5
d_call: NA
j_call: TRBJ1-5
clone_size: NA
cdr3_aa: CASTPGWNQPQHF
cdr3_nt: TGTGCCAGCACTCCAGGGTGGAATCAGCCCCAGCATTTT

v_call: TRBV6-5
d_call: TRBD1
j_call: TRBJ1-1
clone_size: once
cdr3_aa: CASRDRGRGDTEAFF
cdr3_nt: TGTGCCAGCAGAGACAGGGGGCGGGGAGACACTGAAGCTTTCTTT

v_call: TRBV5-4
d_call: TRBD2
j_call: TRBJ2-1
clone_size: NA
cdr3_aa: CASSLGLDGGAIMEQFF
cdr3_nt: TGTGCCAGCAGCTTGGGTCTAGACGGGGGGGCAATTATGGAGCAGTTCTTC

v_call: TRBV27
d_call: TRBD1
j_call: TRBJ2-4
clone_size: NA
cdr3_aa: CASSFSQGAPRYF
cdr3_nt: TGTGCCAGCAGTTTCTCACAGGGGGCCCCTCGGTACTTC

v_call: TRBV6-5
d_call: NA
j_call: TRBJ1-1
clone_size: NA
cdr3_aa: CASSRSREAFF
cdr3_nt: TGTGCCAGCAGTCGGAGCAGAGAAGCTTTCTTT

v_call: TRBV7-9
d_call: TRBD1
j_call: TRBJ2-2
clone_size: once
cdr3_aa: CGQPWQGAVTGELFF
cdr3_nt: TGTGGGCAGCCGTGGCAGGGGGCTGTCACCGGGGAGCTGTTTTTT

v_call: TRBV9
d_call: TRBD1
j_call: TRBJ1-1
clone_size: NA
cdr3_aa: CASSERGGAGTEAFF
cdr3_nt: TGTGCCAGCAGCGAACGAGGGGGCGCTGGCACTGAAGCTTTCTTT

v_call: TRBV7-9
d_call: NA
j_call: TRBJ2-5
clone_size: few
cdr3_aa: CASSWFSEVQETQYF
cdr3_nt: TGTGCCAGCAGCTGGTTTAGCGAGGTACAAGAGACCCAGTACTTC

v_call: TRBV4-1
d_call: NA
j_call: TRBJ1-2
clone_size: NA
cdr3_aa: CASSHFSIQGYTF
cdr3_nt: TGCGCCAGCAGCCACTTCAGTATACAAGGCTACACCTTC

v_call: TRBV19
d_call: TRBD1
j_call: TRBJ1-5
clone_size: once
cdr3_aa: CASTMDRGNQPQHF
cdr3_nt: TGTGCCAGTACGATGGACAGGGGGAATCAGCCCCAGCATTTT

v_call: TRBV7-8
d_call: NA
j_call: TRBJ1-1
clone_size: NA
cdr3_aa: CASSRANTEAFF
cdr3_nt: TGTGCCAGCAGCCGGGCGAACACTGAAGCTTTCTTT

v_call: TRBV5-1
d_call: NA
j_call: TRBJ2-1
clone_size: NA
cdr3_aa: CASSLNPGEDNEQFF
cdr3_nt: TGCGCCAGCAGCTTGAATCCGGGAGAGGACAATGAGCAGTTCTTC

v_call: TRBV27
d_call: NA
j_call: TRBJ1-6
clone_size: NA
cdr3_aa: CASSLSSGSRSPLHF
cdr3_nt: TGTGCCAGCAGTTTATCTTCAGGGTCTCGTTCACCCCTCCACTTT

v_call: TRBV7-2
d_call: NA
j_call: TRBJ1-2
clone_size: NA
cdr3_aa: CASSFRAYGYTF
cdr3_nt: TGTGCCAGCAGCTTTAGAGCCTATGGCTACACCTTC

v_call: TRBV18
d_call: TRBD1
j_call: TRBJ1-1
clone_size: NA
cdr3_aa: CASSPNAPGQGASGTEAFF
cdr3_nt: TGTGCCAGCTCACCAAACGCCCCGGGACAGGGGGCCTCAGGCACTGAAGCTTTCTTT

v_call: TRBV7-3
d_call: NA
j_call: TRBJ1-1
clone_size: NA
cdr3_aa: CARGIIGTEAFF
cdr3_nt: TGTGCCCGCGGGATTATAGGCACTGAAGCTTTCTTT

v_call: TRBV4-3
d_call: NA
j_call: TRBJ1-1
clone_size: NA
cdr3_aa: CASSQNREVDTEAFF
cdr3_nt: TGCGCCAGCAGCCAAAATCGCGAGGTGGACACTGAAGCTTTCTTT